The present T cell receptor beta chain was sequenced within a study of T cell changes during pregnancy in multiple sclerosis. Sequencing was performed with immunoSEQ multiplex PCR; in TCRdb, only in-frame clones are kept and a portion is missing. Seen here are tens of thousands of clones, approximately 92% observed once, and the top ten hold approximately 0.99%. The V and J ends lost 0 bases and 8 bases respectively, with 11 bases between them. The CDR3 is 14 residues long. CDR1 is SEHNR and CDR2 is FQNEAQ in the germline V gene (reference sequence). This receptor was taken from a female donor with multiple sclerosis, enrolled in a pregnancy study. This chain connects TRBV7-9 to TRBJ1-3, with D hard to call. The starting material was peripheral blood, obtained in the first trimester of pregnancy. The CDR3 sequence is CASSLAGGRDTIYF. CDR3 in DNA: TGTGCCAGCAGCTTAGCGGGAGGGCGAGACACCATATATTTT.